This T cell receptor (beta chain) was profiled in a study of OX40 agonist ivuxolimab in advanced cancers. V lost 6 bases to trimming and J lost 6 bases; unmatched junction nucleotides: 11. The CDR3 sequence is 15 residues long. Germline CDR1 is KGHSH and CDR2 is LQKENI. Libraries were prepared by immunoSEQ multiplex PCR; TCRdb keeps only in-frame clonotypes and omits some of them. The sample records about 73,000 clones, 75% to 95% being singletons. The material was CD4+ or CD8+ T cells sorted from blood, obtained in a trial of the OX40 agonist ivuxolimab. The chain uses TRBV18 and TRBJ2-7; 10 nucleotides align to TRBD1. The receptor was isolated from an adult with an advanced solid tumor such as melanoma, head and neck, liver or kidney cancer. The CDR3 nucleotides are TGTGCCAGCTCTCCCCTAGGGGACAGGGGTGGCGAGCAGTACTTC. This gives the protein CASSPLGDRGGEQYF.